Listed below are T cell receptor beta chains from one sample, sequenced in a study of Graves' ophthalmopathy and Graves' hyperthyroidism. TCRdb fed the multiplex PCR reads into MiXCR, producing one record per CDR3 protein. The table lists hundreds of thousands of distinct CDR3 sequences, approximately 15% of them singletons. The sample comprised blood. These receptor sequences come from a woman aged 25 to 39 with Graves' ophthalmopathy. Both conserved end residues are part of each CDR3. Fields, in order: D gene, J gene, V gene, clone size, CDR3 DNA, CDR3 protein. A D gene is named only where the DNA matches it firmly. Some rows mark clone size as missing; the rest say once, few, many or name a class of expanded clone.

>TRBD1|TRBJ2-5|TRBV11-2|NA
TGTGCCAGCAGCTTCGGACAGGCGACCCAAGAGACCCAGTACTTC
CASSFGQATQETQYF
>NA|TRBJ1-6|TRBV6-1|many
TGTGCCAGCAACTCGAACGGGGCAATGTTGTCACCCCTCCACTTT
CASNSNGAMLSPLHF
>NA|TRBJ2-5|TRBV9|NA
TGTGCCAGCAGCGCATTTGGCGCAACACAAGAGACCCAGTACTTC
CASSAFGATQETQYF
>NA|TRBJ1-2|TRBV15|many
TGTGCCACCAGCAGAGATAGGGCAGCTAACTATGGCTACACCTTC
CATSRDRAANYGYTF
>NA|TRBJ2-5|TRBV12-3/TRBV12-4|many
TGTGCCAGCGGACCCAAAGGAGTCTTGGAGACCCAGTACTTC
CASGPKGVLETQYF
>NA|TRBJ2-7|TRBV10-3|many
TGTGCCATCAGCGTGGACAGCTACGAGCAGTACTTC
CAISVDSYEQYF
>NA|TRBJ2-7|TRBV18|many
TGTGCCAGCTCGTCGGGTGTTCAGGGAGAGCAGTACTTC
CASSSGVQGEQYF
>NA|TRBJ2-3|TRBV6-4|many
TGTGCCAGCAGTAAGACCCGCACAGATACGCAGTATTTT
CASSKTRTDTQYF
>TRBD1|TRBJ2-2|TRBV28|many
TGTGCCACCCCGGACAGGGGGCGTCCCGGGGAGCTGTTTTTT
CATPDRGRPGELFF
>NA|TRBJ1-2|TRBV6-5|many
TGTGCCAGCAGTTCGAGGGACGGCTACACCTTC
CASSSRDGYTF
>NA|TRBJ1-1|TRBV12-3/TRBV12-4|many
TGTGCCAGCTCGACTGCGATGAACACTGAAGCTTTCTTT
CASSTAMNTEAFF